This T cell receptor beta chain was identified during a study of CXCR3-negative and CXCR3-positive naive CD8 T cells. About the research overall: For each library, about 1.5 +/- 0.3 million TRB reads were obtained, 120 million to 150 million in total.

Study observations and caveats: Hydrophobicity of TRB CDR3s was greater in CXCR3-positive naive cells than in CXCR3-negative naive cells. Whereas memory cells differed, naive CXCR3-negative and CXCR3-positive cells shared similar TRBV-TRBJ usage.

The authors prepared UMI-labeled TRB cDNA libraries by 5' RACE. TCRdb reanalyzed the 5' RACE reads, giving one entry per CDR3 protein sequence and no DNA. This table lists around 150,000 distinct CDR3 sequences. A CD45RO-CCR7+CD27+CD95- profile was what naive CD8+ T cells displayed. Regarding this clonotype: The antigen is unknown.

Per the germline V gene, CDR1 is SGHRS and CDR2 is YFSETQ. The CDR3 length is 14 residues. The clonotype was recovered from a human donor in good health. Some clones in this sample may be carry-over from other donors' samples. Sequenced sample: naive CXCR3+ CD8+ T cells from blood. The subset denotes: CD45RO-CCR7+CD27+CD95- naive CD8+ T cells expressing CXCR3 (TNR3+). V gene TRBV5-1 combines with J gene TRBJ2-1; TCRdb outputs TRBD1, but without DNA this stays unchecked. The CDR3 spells CASSLGGGYNEQFF.